This T cell receptor (beta chain) was retrieved from a study of shared clonotypes between healthy human individuals. Subsets obtained from CD4+ cells comprised CD45RA+ naive and CD45RA-negative memory cells. In the case of this clone: Its specificity is not known.

Deletions cut 5 bases from V and 3 bases from J, with 7 bases between. The CDR3 consists of 13 residues. CDR1 SGHTA and CDR2 FQGNSA come from the germline V gene. Sequenced by immunoSEQ multiplex PCR; TCRdb stores in-frame clones only, minus some. Of fewer than 2.5 million clones in the sample, 80% to 95% are singletons; the top ten hold approximately 0.35%. Regarding the study as a whole: Some naive CD4 clonotypes, roughly 5%, turned up in common across several donors. Naive subsets, compared against memory subsets, generally had larger estimated richness values.

J is TRBJ2-2 and V is TRBV7-2, with D unresolved. Material: naive CD4+ T cells from PBMCs. Subset defined: CD45RA+ positively selected. The clonotype originates from a man aged 18 to 35 in good health. Some clones in this sample may be carry-over from other donors' samples. CDR3 in DNA: TGTGCCAGCAGCCATTATGACACCGGGGAGCTGTTTTTT. The encoded protein is CASSHYDTGELFF.